This T cell receptor beta chain originates from a study of blood T cell repertoires in COVID-19. A single count supports this clone. This CDR3 has 13 amino acids. J was trimmed by 5 bases and V by 5 bases; bases with no gene match: 2. CDR1 is MNHEY, CDR2 SVGAGI, per germline. Generated by immunoSEQ multiplex PCR, the TCRdb table keeps only in-frame clones and is missing some. This sample has fewer than 200,000 clones; approximately 85% occur once, and the top ten carry about 9.1%. This TCR derives from a woman aged 80 or over with acute or convalescent COVID-19. Specimen: peripheral blood. The chain joins TRBV6-5 to TRBJ2-5; 10 bases are a match to TRBD2. CDR3 nucleotides: TGTGCCAGCAGTATAGCGGGAGGTGAGACCCAGTACTTC. Protein product: CASSIAGGETQYF.